These 11 T cell receptor beta chains were sequenced from one sample in a study of blood T cell repertoires in COVID-19. The assay was immunoSEQ multiplex PCR, and TCRdb's table has in-frame clones only and misses some. The sample contains almost 500,000 clones, 70% to 90% of which appear only once. Sequencing used PBMCs or T cells enriched from blood (not recorded which). These receptors were obtained from a woman aged 55 to 70 who had recovered from COVID-19.

The chain couples TRBV4-1 to TRBJ2-2; 8 bases align to TRBD1. This CDR3 is 15 amino acids long. CDR1 and CDR2 from the germline V gene are MGHRA and YSYEKL. V dropped 5 bases and J dropped 5; count of bases not matched to a gene: 7. The CDR3 region is CASSGRTGITGELFF. The CDR3 coding sequence is TGCGCCAGCAGCGGACGGACAGGGATTACCGGGGAGCTGTTTTTT.

The chain recombines TRBV14 with TRBJ2-3; 7 positions agree with TRBD1. Germline-derived CDR1 and CDR2 are SGHDN and FVKESK. This CDR3 comprises 17 residues. The trim removed 2 bases at V and 2 bases at J, leaving 10 bases unmatched. Here the CDR3 reads CASSQRNTGQNTDTQYF. The CDR3 DNA reads TGTGCCAGCAGCCAAAGAAATACGGGACAGAACACAGATACGCAGTATTTT.

The V gene is TRBV6-5, the J gene TRBJ2-1, with TRBD2 matching 8 bases. Germline assignment: CDR1 MNHEY and CDR2 SVGAGI. Losses at the gene ends were 6 bases for V and 15 bases for J; bases not matched to a gene: 13. The CDR3 loop spans 13 amino acids. The CDR3 loop reads CASSNPGSGGTFF. The CDR3 DNA reads as TGTGCCAGCAGCAACCCGGGGAGCGGGGGTACGTTCTTC.

This chain links TRBV6-5 with TRBJ1-4, with D unclear. The V end was cut by 8 bases, the J end by 7 bases, with 14 bases between. Germline assignment: CDR1 MNHEY and CDR2 SVGAGI. The CDR3 consists of 13 residues. CDR3 DNA sequence: TGTGCCAGCGCTTTTTCCCTTAGTGAAAAACTGTTTTTT. Its protein product is CASAFSLSEKLFF.

This chain connects TRBV6-1 to TRBJ1-2; no clear D. CDR1 is MNHNS, CDR2 SASEGT, per germline. V dropped 0 bases and J dropped 0 bases, with 5 bases sitting between them. The CDR3 consists of 14 residues. CDR3 in DNA: TGTGCCAGCAGTGAAGCGCAGGCTAACTATGGCTACACCTTC. The encoded protein is CASSEAQANYGYTF.

In nucleotides, the CDR3 is TGTGCCACCAGTGACCCGGGACAGGGGGACTCTGGGGCCAACGTCCTGACTTTC. Its protein product is CATSDPGQGDSGANVLTF. This sequence joins TRBV24-1 and TRBJ2-6, with 11 bases lining up with TRBD1. The CDR3 sequence is 18 residues long. Germline CDR1 is KGHDR and CDR2 is SFDVKD. V was clipped by 4 bases and J by 0 bases; unmatched bases: 4.

The rearrangement links TRBV10-3 to TRBJ2-5; D may be TRBD2 (7 bases). V shed 3 bases and J shed 7 bases, with 18 bases lying between them. The CDR3 contains 15 residues. CDR1 and CDR2 (germline): ENHRY, SYGVKD. The CDR3 DNA sequence: TGTGCCATCAGTGATGGTCGTAGGGCGGGGGCGACCCAGTACTTC. It translates to CAISDGRRAGATQYF.

The V call is TRBV2, the J call TRBJ1-2; TRBD1 is a possible D gene (5 bases). The CDR3 is 14 amino acids. CDR1 and CDR2 (germline): SNHLY, FYNNEI. V was trimmed by 5 bases and J by 4 bases, leaving 14 bases between them. Written as DNA, the CDR3 is TGTGCCAGCAGTCAGGGAGGGGAGGGCTATGGCTACACCTTC. Residues: CASSQGGEGYGYTF.

The rearrangement links TRBV6-5 to TRBJ1-2; 8 bases map to TRBD1. The V gene end was trimmed by 2 bases and the J gene end by 5 bases; junction bases not matched to a gene: 7. The CDR3 runs to 15 residues. Germline V gene data show CDR1 as MNHEY and CDR2 as SVGAGI. CDR3 nucleotides: TGTGCCAGCAGTTACGCGGACAGGGAAGGATATGGCTACACCTTC. It specifies CASSYADREGYGYTF.

The rearrangement joins TRBV3-1 (or the pseudogene TRBV3-2) to TRBJ1-6, with TRBD1 matching over 9 bases. Germline V CDR1 and CDR2: LGHDT, YNNKEL (reference sequence). V shed 1 base, J shed 0 bases, and the junction held 7 bases outside the gene matches. The CDR3 totals 19 residues. CDR3 in DNA: TGTGCCAGCAGCCAAGGGTTTGGACAGGGGAGCTCCTATAATTCACCCCTCCACTTT. Translating gives CASSQGFGQGSSYNSPLHF.

This clone has a single count. The genes are TRBV6-5 and TRBJ1-3; D is ambiguous. This CDR3 spans 14 amino acids. V was clipped by 6 bases and J by 0 bases, with 9 bases between them. CDR1 is MNHEY and CDR2 is SVGAGI in the germline V gene. The CDR3 loop reads CASSLGYSGNTIYF. As DNA, the CDR3 is TGTGCCAGCAGCCTAGGATACTCTGGAAACACCATATATTTT.